This TCR beta chain was recovered during a study of cytomegalovirus exposure and HLA in healthy donors. Unmatched junction bases numbered 4, after V lost 2 bases and J lost 3 bases. CDR3 length: 15 residues. Germline V lookup: CDR1 SGDLS, CDR2 YYNGEE. Primers included in the PCR were 60 Vbeta and 13 Jbeta primers. Sequenced by immunoSEQ multiplex PCR; TCRdb stores in-frame clones only, minus some. The sample carries 110,000 or so clones, 65% to 85% recorded once. The specimen sequenced was PBMCs. This clonotype originated in a woman in her 30s in good health and CMV-seropositive. The rearrangement links TRBV9 to TRBJ2-3, with 9 bases fitting TRBD2. The CDR3 here is CASSVSGRGTDTQYF. The CDR3 bases are TGTGCCAGCAGCGTTAGCGGGAGAGGTACAGATACGCAGTATTTT.